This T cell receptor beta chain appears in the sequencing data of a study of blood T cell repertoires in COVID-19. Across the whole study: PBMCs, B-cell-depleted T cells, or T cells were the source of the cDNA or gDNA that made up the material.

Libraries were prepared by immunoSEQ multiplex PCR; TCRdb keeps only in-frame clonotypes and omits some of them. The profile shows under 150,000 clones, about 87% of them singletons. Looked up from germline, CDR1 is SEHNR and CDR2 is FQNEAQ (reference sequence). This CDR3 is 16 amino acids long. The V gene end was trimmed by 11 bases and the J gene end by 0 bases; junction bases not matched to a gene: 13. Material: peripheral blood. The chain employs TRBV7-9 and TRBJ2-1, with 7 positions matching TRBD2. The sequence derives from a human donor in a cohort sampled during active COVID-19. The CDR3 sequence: CACGNSRGTSYNEQFF. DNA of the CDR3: TGTGCCTGCGGAAATTCGCGGGGGACCTCCTACAATGAGCAGTTCTTC.